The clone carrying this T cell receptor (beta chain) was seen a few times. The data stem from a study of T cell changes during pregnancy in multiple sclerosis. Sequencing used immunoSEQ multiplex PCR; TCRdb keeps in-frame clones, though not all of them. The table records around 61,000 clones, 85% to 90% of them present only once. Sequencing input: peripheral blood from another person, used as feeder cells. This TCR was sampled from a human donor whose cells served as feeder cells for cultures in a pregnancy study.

For the CDR3, the DNA is TGTGCCAGTAGTATAGCGGGGGGCCGGAGAAAGAACACTGAAGCTTTCTTT. It is translated as CASSIAGGRRKNTEAFF. This rearrangement joins TRBV19 to TRBJ1-1; TRBD1 is a possible D gene (6 bases). Per germline, CDR1 LNHDA and CDR2 SQIVND (reference sequence). The CDR3 spans 17 residues. Trimming took 1 base from V and 1 from J, leaving 16 bases between them.